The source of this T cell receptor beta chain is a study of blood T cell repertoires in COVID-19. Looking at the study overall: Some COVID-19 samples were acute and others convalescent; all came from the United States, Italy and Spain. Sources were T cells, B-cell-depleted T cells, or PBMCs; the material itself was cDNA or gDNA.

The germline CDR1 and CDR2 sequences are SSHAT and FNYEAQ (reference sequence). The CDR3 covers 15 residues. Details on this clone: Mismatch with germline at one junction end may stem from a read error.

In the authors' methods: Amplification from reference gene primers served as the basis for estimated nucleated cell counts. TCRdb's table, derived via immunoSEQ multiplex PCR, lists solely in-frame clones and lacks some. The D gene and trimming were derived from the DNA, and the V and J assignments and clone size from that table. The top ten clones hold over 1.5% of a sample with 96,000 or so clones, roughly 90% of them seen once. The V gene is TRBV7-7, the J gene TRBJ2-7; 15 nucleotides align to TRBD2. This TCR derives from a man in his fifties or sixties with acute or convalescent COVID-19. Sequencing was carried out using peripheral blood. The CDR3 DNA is TGTGCTAGCAGCCCGGGGACTAGCGGGAGGTACGAGCAGTACTTC. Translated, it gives CASSPGTSGRYEQYF.